This T cell receptor (beta chain) was sequenced in a study of blood T cell repertoires in COVID-19. Overall study context: Sources were T cells, B-cell-depleted T cells, or PBMCs; the material itself was cDNA or gDNA.

How the authors handled the data: Cell counts per sample came from amplifying reference gene primers. The protocol was immunoSEQ multiplex PCR, while the TCRdb copy is restricted to in-frame clones and leaves out a portion. That table furnishes V, J and clone size, whereas the DNA furnished D and trimming. The table lists over 85,000 clones, 84% of them singletons. The specimen was peripheral blood. This TCR came from a man in his forties with active or convalescent COVID-19.

CDR3 protein: CASTSSRVSGGTETQYF. In DNA form, the CDR3 reads TGCGCCAGCACCTCCAGCAGGGTCTCGGGGGGCACGGAGACCCAGTACTTC. The rearrangement links TRBV5-1 to TRBJ2-5, with TRBD2 as a possible D gene (7 bases). V lost 6 bases, J lost 5 bases, and 26 bases lay in between. The CDR3 is 17 amino acids. The V gene's germline CDR1 is SGHRS and CDR2 YFSETQ. Using reference TRBV5-1 and TRBJ2-5 for the parts outside the CDR3, the full variable domain is KAGVTQTPRYLIKTRGQQVTLSCSPISGHRSVSWYQQTPGQGLQFLFEYFSETQRNKGNFPGRFSGRQFSNSRSEMNVSTLELGDSALYLCASTSSRVSGGTETQYFGPGTRLLVL.